This T cell receptor beta chain originates from a study of control samples from healthy donors and cancer patients (dated by TCRdb to the early 2020s). There are 15 amino acids in the CDR3, from cysteine to phenylalanine inclusive. Only the CDR3 DNA stays, 45 bases, in frame from base 1. The V and J ends are trimmed by 0 bases and 1 base, leaving 10 bases between them. The germline V gene yields SGHDT for CDR1 and YYEEEE for CDR2. Regarding this clone: No antigen is known for it. There are no base qualities to consult, and no much larger clone falls within one base.

Receptors were amplified or captured by the immunoSEQ multiplex PCR assay. TCRdb obtained this table from immuneACCESS and retained in-frame rearrangements with V and J assigned. These tables miss some clones; where compared with another copy, unresolved V genes account for less than half of the shortfall, and the remainder is unexplained. This sample comprises fewer than 150,000 clones, about nine tenths of them detected only once. About 2.6% of the sample belongs to the ten largest clones. This TCR came from a man younger than 30 in good health. The chain is made from TRBV5-6 and TRBJ1-2; perhaps TRBD1 is the D gene, with 5 bases matching. The sequenced material came from blood. DNA sequence: TGTGCCAGCAGCTTGGGACTGGGGCGTAACTATGGCTACACCTTC. This is translated as CASSLGLGRNYGYTF.